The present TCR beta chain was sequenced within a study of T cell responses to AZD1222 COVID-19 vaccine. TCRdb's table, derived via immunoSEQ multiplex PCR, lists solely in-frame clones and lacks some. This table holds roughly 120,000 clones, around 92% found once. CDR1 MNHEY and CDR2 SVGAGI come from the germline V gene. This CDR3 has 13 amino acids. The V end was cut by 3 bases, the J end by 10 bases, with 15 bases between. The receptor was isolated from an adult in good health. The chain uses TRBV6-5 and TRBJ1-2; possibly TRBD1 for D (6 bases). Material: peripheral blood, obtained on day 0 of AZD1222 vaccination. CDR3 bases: TGTGCCAGCAGTTATGGGGGGCTTTGGGACTACACCTTC. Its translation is CASSYGGLWDYTF.